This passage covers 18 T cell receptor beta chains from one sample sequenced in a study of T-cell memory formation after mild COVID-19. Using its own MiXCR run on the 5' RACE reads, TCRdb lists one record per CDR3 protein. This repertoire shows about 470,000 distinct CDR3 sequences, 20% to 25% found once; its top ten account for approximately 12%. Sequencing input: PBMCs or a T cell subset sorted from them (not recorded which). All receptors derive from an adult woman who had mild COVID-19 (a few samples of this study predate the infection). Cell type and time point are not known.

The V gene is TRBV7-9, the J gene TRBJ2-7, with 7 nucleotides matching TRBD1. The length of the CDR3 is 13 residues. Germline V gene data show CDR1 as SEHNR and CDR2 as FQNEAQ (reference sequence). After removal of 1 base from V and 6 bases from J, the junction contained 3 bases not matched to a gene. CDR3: CASSLEAGGEQYF. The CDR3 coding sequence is TGTGCCAGCAGCTTAGAGGCAGGGGGCGAGCAGTACTTC.

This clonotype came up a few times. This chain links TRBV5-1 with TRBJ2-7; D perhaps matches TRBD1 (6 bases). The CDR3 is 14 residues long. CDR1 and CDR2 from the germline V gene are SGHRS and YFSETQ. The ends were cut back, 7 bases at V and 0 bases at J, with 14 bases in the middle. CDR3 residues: CASSMRGNSYEQYF. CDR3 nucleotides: TGCGCCAGCTCGATGAGGGGGAACTCCTACGAGCAGTACTTC.

CDR3 coding DNA: TGTGCCAGCAGTTACGCAGTCTTCTACGAGCAGTACTTC. Translating it yields CASSYAVFYEQYF. This rearrangement joins TRBV6-5 to TRBJ2-7; no clear D gene. Germline values: CDR1 MNHEY, CDR2 SVGAGI. The V end lost 2 bases, the J end lost 3 bases, and 8 bases lay between the germline ends. This CDR3 region has 13 residues.

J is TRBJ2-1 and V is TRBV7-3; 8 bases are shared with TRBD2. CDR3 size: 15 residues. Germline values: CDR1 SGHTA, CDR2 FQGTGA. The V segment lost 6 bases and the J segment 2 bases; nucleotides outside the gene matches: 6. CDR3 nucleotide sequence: TGTGCCAGCAGTTACATAGCGGGGCCCTACAATGAGCAGTTCTTC. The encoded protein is CASSYIAGPYNEQFF.

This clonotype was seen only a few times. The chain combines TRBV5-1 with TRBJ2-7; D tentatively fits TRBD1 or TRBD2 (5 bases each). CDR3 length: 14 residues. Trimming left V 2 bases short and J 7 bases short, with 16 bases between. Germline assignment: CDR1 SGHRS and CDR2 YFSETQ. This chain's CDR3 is CASSFSQGGGEQYF. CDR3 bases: TGCGCCAGCAGCTTCTCCCAGGGCGGAGGAGAGCAGTACTTC.

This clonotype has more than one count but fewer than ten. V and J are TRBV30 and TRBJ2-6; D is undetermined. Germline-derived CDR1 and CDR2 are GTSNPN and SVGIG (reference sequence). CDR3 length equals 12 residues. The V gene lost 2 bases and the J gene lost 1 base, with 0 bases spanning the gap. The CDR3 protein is CAWSSGANVLTF. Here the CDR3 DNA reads TGTGCCTGGAGTTCTGGGGCCAACGTCCTGACTTTC. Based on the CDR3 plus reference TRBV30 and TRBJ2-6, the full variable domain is SQTIHQWPATLVQPVGSPLSLECTVEGTSNPNLYWYRQAAGRGLQLLFYSVGIGQISSEVPQNLSASRPQDRQFILSSKKLLLSDSGFYLCAWSSGANVLTFGAGSRLTVL.

CDR3 sequence: CATSDLGQGAGEQFF. The CDR3 coding sequence is TGTGCCACCAGTGATTTGGGACAGGGGGCTGGTGAGCAGTTCTTC. This chain uses TRBV24-1 with TRBJ2-1; 11 bases are a match to TRBD1. CDR1 and CDR2 (germline): KGHDR, SFDVKD. V lost 0 bases to trimming and J lost 9 bases; unmatched junction nucleotides: 3. The CDR3 runs to 15 residues.

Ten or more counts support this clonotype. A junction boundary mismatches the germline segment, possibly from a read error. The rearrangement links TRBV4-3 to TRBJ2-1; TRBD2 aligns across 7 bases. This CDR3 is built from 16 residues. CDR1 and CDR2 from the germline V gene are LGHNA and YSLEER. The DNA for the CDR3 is TGCGCCAGCAGCCAAGGTTGGCGGGGGTCCTTCAATGAGCAGTTCTTC. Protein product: CASSQGWRGSFNEQFF.

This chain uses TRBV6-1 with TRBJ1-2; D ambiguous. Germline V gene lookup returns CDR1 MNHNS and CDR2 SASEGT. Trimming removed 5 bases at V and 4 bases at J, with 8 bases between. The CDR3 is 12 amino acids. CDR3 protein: CASSSAAYGYTF. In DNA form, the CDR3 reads TGTGCCAGCAGTTCAGCTGCCTATGGCTACACCTTC.

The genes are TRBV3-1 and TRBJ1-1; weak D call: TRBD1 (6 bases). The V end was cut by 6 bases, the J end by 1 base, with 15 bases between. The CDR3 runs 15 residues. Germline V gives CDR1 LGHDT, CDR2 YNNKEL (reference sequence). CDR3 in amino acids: CASSQGQGRNTEAFF. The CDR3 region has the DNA TGTGCCAGCAGTCAGGGGCAGGGGCGGAACACTGAAGCTTTCTTT.

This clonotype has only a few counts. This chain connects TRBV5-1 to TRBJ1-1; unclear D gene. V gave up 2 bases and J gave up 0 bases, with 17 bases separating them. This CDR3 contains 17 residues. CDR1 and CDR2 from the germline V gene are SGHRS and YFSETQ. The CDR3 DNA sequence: TGCGCCAGCAGCTTCAAAACCTCCGCACAGATGAACACTGAAGCTTTCTTT. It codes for CASSFKTSAQMNTEAFF.

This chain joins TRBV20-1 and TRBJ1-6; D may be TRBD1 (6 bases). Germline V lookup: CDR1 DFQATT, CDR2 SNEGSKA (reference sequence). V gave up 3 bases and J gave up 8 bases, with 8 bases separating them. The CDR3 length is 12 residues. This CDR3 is CSARDSYSPLHF. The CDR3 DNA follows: TGCAGTGCTAGGGACAGTTATTCACCCCTCCACTTT.

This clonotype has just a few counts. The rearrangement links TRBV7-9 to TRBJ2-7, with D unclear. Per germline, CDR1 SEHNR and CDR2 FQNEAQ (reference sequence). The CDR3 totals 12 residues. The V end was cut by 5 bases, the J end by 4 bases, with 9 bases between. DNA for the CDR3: TGTGCCAGCAGCCCGACACCTTACGAGCAGTACTTC. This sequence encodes CASSPTPYEQYF. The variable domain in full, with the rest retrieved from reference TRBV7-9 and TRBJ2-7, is DTGVSQNPRHKITKRGQNVTFRCDPISEHNRLYWYRQTLGQGPEFLTYFQNEAQLEKSRLLSDRFSAERPKGSFSTLEIQRTEQGDSAMYLCASSPTPYEQYFGPGTRLTVT.

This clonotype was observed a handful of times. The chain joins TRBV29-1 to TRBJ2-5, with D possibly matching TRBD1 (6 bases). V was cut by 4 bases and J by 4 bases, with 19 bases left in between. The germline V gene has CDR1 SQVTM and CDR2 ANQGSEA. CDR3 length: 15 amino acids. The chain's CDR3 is CSVAIPGRGRETQYF. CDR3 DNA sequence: TGCAGCGTTGCGATCCCGGGAAGGGGGAGAGAGACCCAGTACTTC.

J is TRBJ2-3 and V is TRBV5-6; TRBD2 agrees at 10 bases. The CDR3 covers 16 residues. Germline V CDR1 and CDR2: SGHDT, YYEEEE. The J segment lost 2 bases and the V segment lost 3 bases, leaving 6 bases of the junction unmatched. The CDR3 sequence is CASSSELAGFTDTQYF. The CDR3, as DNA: TGTGCCAGCAGCTCCGAACTAGCGGGGTTCACAGATACGCAGTATTTT.

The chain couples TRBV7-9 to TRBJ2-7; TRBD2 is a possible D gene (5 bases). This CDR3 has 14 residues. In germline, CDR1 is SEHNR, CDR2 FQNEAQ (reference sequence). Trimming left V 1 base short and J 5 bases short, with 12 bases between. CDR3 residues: CASSLEEWGDEQYF. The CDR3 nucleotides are TGTGCCAGCAGCTTAGAGGAATGGGGAGACGAGCAGTACTTC.

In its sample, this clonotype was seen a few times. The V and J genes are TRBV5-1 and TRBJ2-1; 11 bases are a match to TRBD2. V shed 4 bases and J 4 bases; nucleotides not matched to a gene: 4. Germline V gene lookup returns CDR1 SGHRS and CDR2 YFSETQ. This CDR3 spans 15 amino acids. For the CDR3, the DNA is TGCGCCAGCAGCGACCGACTAGCGGGATACAATGAGCAGTTCTTC. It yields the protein CASSDRLAGYNEQFF.

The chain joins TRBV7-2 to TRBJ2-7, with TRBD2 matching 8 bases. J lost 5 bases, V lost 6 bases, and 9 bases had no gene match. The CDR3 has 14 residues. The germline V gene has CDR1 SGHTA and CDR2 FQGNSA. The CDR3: CASSTRGVSHEQYF. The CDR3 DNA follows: TGTGCCAGCAGTACGCGGGGGGTTTCCCACGAGCAGTACTTC.